Listed below are T cell receptor beta chains from one sample, sequenced in a study of CD8 T cells in ankylosing spondylitis. TCRdb reanalysed the 5' RACE reads using MiXCR and keeps one entry per CDR3 protein. The repertoire has around 440,000 distinct CDR3 sequences, 17% of them found once; the top ten carry over 1%. The sample was blood, either unsorted or a sorted T cell fraction (not recorded which). These receptors were taken from a male donor with ankylosing spondylitis. Each CDR3 is given with its conserved first and last residue. The D gene is left open where the match is weak.

D gene: .
V gene: TRBV3-1
CDR3 protein: CASSQGGREQFF

D gene: TRBD1
V gene: TRBV19
CDR3 protein: CASSIWDRGYQPQHF

D gene: TRBD2
V gene: TRBV3-1
CDR3 protein: CASSHWTRTSGRARGPPQYF

D gene: TRBD1
V gene: TRBV6-2/TRBV6-3
CDR3 protein: CASSYRGQGSMENQPQHF

D gene: .
V gene: TRBV7-6
CDR3 protein: CASSLEPPGSGELFF

D gene: TRBD2
V gene: TRBV2
CDR3 protein: CASRQTSEWGNGELFF

D gene: .
V gene: TRBV16
CDR3 protein: CASSQSVRAGYTF

D gene: .
V gene: TRBV6-1
CDR3 protein: CASRGTSWTLHF

D gene: .
V gene: TRBV11-2
CDR3 protein: CASSLGVGGYSYEQYF

D gene: .
V gene: TRBV29-1
CDR3 protein: CSVGAHPGNTIYF

D gene: .
V gene: TRBV12-3/TRBV12-4
CDR3 protein: CASSFHRLSRETQYF

D gene: .
V gene: TRBV9
CDR3 protein: CASSPLQGGNEQFF

D gene: .
V gene: TRBV10-3
CDR3 protein: CAISGFQETQYF

D gene: .
V gene: TRBV7-9
CDR3 protein: CASSLDQGRSPLHF

D gene: .
V gene: TRBV12-3/TRBV12-4
CDR3 protein: CASSWGFTEAFF

D gene: TRBD1
V gene: TRBV7-8
CDR3 protein: CASSGGTGGKAFF

D gene: .
V gene: TRBV7-2
CDR3 protein: CASSLETSRTDTQYF

D gene: TRBD1
V gene: TRBV13
CDR3 protein: CASSRGTGGTGELFF

D gene: TRBD1
V gene: TRBV6-1
CDR3 protein: CASSVGTGNTGELFF

D gene: .
V gene: TRBV28
CDR3 protein: CASIGRATDTQYF

D gene: TRBD2
V gene: TRBV13
CDR3 protein: CASSLWGLAGADTQYF

D gene: TRBD2
V gene: TRBV7-9
CDR3 protein: CASSLIAGKIDGEQFF

D gene: TRBD1
V gene: TRBV20-1
CDR3 protein: CSARPTGLYNEQFF

D gene: TRBD1
V gene: TRBV10-3
CDR3 protein: CAISSPTGGYTGELFF

D gene: TRBD2
V gene: TRBV12-3/TRBV12-4
CDR3 protein: CASSSLAGHFTDTQYF

D gene: .
V gene: TRBV27
CDR3 protein: CASSSDGFSSYEQYF

D gene: .
V gene: TRBV20-1
CDR3 protein: CSAVPPNYGYTF

D gene: .
V gene: TRBV6-5
CDR3 protein: CASRRGLHEQYF

D gene: .
V gene: TRBV7-9
CDR3 protein: CASTRPGSDSPLHF

D gene: TRBD2
V gene: TRBV6-4
CDR3 protein: CASRVAGRTDTQYF

D gene: .
V gene: TRBV15
CDR3 protein: CATSPPRVAAGELFF

D gene: .
V gene: TRBV11-2
CDR3 protein: CASSLVGHTDTQYF

D gene: .
V gene: TRBV20-1
CDR3 protein: CSASSPDTNYGYTF

D gene: .
V gene: TRBV27
CDR3 protein: CASSFLGDWNTEAFF

D gene: TRBD2
V gene: TRBV20-1
CDR3 protein: CSARSGTSGIYSYNEQFF

D gene: .
V gene: TRBV28
CDR3 protein: CASTLALGGVWFF

D gene: .
V gene: TRBV13
CDR3 protein: CASSLGELQPQHF

D gene: .
V gene: TRBV5-1
CDR3 protein: CATRSRADTGELFF

D gene: .
V gene: TRBV20-1
CDR3 protein: CSAREEGSFSGNTIYF

D gene: TRBD1
V gene: TRBV5-1
CDR3 protein: CASSKGQGGKLFF

D gene: TRBD1
V gene: TRBV2
CDR3 protein: CASRELNPGQGGEQYF

D gene: .
V gene: TRBV15
CDR3 protein: CATSWGLAGQFF

D gene: .
V gene: TRBV9
CDR3 protein: CASSVQGSYSPLHF

D gene: .
V gene: TRBV20-1
CDR3 protein: CSARVPRSYGYTF

D gene: .
V gene: TRBV12-3/TRBV12-4
CDR3 protein: CASSLAETNYGYTF

D gene: TRBD1
V gene: TRBV7-9
CDR3 protein: CASSLQGEPQETQYF

D gene: .
V gene: TRBV9
CDR3 protein: CASSGRERDTQYF

D gene: TRBD2
V gene: TRBV20-1
CDR3 protein: CSATLVVASGTYYEQYF

D gene: TRBD2
V gene: TRBV4-1
CDR3 protein: CASSQGASGTYYNEQFF

D gene: .
V gene: TRBV6-5
CDR3 protein: CASSTMTGTPNSPLHF

D gene: .
V gene: TRBV6-1
CDR3 protein: CATQDPSTDTQYF

D gene: TRBD1
V gene: TRBV29-1
CDR3 protein: CSVGGQANEKLFF